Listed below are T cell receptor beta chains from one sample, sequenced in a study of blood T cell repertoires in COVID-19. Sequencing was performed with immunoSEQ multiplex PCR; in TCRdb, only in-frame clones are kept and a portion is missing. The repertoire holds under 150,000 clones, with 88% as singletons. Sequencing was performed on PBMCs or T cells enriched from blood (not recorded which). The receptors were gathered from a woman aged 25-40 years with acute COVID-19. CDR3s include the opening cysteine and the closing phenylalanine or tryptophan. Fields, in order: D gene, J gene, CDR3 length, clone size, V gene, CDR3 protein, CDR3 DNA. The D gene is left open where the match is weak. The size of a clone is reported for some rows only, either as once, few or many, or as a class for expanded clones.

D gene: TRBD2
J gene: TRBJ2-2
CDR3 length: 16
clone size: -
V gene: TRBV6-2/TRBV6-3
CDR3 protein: CASSYGLAGEYGELFF
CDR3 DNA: TGTGCCAGCAGTTACGGACTAGCGGGAGAGTACGGGGAGCTGTTTTTT

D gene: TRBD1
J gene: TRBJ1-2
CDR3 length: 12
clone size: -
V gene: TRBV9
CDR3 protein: CASSVGAGGYTF
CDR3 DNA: TGTGCCAGCAGCGTAGGCGCAGGGGGATACACCTTC

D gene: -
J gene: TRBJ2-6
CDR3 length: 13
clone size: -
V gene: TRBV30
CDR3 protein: CACDTSGANVLTF
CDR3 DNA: TGTGCCTGCGACACCTCTGGGGCCAACGTCCTGACTTTC

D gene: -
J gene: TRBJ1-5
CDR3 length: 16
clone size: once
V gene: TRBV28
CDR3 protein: CASSLNRRPSNQPQHF
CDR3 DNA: TGTGCCAGCAGCCTAAACCGCAGGCCTAGCAATCAGCCCCAGCATTTT

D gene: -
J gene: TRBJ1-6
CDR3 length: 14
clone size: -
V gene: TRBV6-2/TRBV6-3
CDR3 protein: CASSYDASGSPLHF
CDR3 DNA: TGTGCCAGCAGTTACGATGCGTCCGGGTCTCCCCTCCACTTT

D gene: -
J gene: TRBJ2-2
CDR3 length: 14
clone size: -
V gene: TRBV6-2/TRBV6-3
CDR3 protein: CASSYLGGPGELFF
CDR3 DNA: TGTGCCAGCAGTTACCTGGGGGGGCCCGGGGAGCTGTTTTTT

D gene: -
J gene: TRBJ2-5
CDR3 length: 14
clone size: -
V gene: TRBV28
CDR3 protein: CASTQHGEGETQYF
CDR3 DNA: TGTGCCAGCACGCAACACGGGGAAGGGGAGACCCAGTACTTC

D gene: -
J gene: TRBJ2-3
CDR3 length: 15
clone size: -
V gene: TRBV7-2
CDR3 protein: CASSLLPSYTDTQYF
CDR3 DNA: TGTGCCAGCAGCTTACTCCCCTCGTACACAGATACGCAGTATTTT

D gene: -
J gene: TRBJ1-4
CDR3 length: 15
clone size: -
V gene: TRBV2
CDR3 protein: CASTPSLSAREKLFF
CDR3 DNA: TGTGCCAGCACCCCGTCTCTGAGCGCTCGTGAAAAACTGTTTTTT

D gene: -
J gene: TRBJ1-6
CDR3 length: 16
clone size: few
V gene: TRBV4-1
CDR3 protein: CASSSPSGSYNSPLHF
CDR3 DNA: TGCGCCAGCAGCTCCCCTTCGGGCTCCTATAATTCACCCCTCCACTTT

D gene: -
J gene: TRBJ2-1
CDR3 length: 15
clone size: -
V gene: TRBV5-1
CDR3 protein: CASSLTMQGYNEQFF
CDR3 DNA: TGCGCCAGCAGCTTGACCATGCAGGGTTACAATGAGCAGTTCTTC